This T cell receptor (beta chain) was captured by sequencing in a study of PD-L1 blockade in urothelial cancer. This CDR3 contains 14 residues. Trimming pared 4 bases from V and 6 bases from J, leaving 17 bases between. CDR1 is SGHRS and CDR2 is YFSETQ in the germline V gene. TCRdb keeps only in-frame clones here, not all; method: immunoSEQ multiplex PCR. This repertoire shows 70,000 to 85,000 clones, 84% found once; its top ten account for less than 5.5%. V gene TRBV5-1 combines with J gene TRBJ2-7; possibly TRBD1 for D (6 bases). This TCR was sampled from a man aged 65 to 85 with urothelial cancer. This specimen was PBMCs, taken around atezolizumab (anti-PD-L1) treatment. The CDR3 coding sequence is TGCGCCAGCAGCGTGGACGGGACATCCCTCGAGCAGTACTTC. Its translation: CASSVDGTSLEQYF. Using reference TRBV5-1 and TRBJ2-7 for the parts outside the CDR3, the full variable domain is KAGVTQTPRYLIKTRGQQVTLSCSPISGHRSVSWYQQTPGQGLQFLFEYFSETQRNKGNFPGRFSGRQFSNSRSEMNVSTLELGDSALYLCASSVDGTSLEQYFGPGTRLTVT.